These 27 T cell receptor beta chains were all obtained from the same sample, sequenced in a study of shared clonotypes between healthy human individuals. Generated by immunoSEQ multiplex PCR, the TCRdb table keeps only in-frame clones and is missing some. The sample records a few million clones, approximately 90% being singletons. The material sequenced was naive CD4+ T cells sorted from blood. Subset meaning: CD45RA+ positively selected. Receptors were obtained from a man younger than 35 in good health.

The chain recombines TRBV18 with TRBJ2-5; D remains ambiguous. Germline assignment: CDR1 KGHSH and CDR2 LQKENI. This CDR3 region has 12 residues. Trimming cost V 5 bases and J 2 bases, with 6 bases left between them. CDR3 bases: TGTGCCAGCTCAGGTCAGCAAGAGACCCAGTACTTC. This gives the protein CASSGQQETQYF.

The V and J genes are TRBV10-3 and TRBJ2-2; the match to TRBD2 covers 7 bases. V lost 4 bases to trimming and J lost 1 base; unmatched junction nucleotides: 12. Germline CDR1 reads ENHRY; CDR2 reads SYGVKD. The CDR3 is made up of 18 amino acids. CDR3 bases: TGTGCCATCAGTGGGAAACTCTCTAGCGGAGGGAACACCGGGGAGCTGTTTTTT. It is translated as CAISGKLSSGGNTGELFF.

The V call is TRBV18, the J call TRBJ1-5; no clear D gene. V was trimmed by 3 bases and J by 1 base, leaving 13 bases between them. Germline V gives CDR1 KGHSH, CDR2 LQKENI. The CDR3 totals 16 residues. Here the CDR3 DNA reads TGTGCCAGCTCACCTCTGGGTCCGGGAAGCAATCAGCCCCAGCATTTT. It translates to CASSPLGPGSNQPQHF.

As to this clone: Other DNA variants within this sample encode the same CDR3. The V and J genes are TRBV11-3 and TRBJ2-3; D uncertain. The CDR3 runs 13 residues. Germline loops: CDR1 SGHNT, CDR2 YENEEA. V gave up 0 bases and J gave up 2 bases, with 3 bases separating them. In DNA, the CDR3 is TGTGCCAGCAGCTTAGACTACACAGATACGCAGTATTTT. It is translated as CASSLDYTDTQYF.

The chain combines TRBV28 with TRBJ2-7, with TRBD1 matching over 7 bases. The CDR3 has 15 residues. The germline gives CDR1 MDHEN, CDR2 SYDVKM. After removal of 5 bases from V and 2 bases from J, the junction contained 9 bases not matched to a gene. The CDR3 is CASSPADREAYEQYF. The CDR3 DNA reads as TGTGCCAGCAGTCCAGCTGACAGGGAAGCCTACGAGCAGTACTTC.

The chain is built from TRBV5-1 and TRBJ2-7; 7 nucleotides agree with TRBD1. The CDR3 consists of 12 residues. From germline, CDR1 is SGHRS and CDR2 YFSETQ. The trim removed 7 bases at V and 3 bases at J, leaving 4 bases unmatched. The DNA for the CDR3 is TGCGCCAGCGGCTGGACAGGCTACGAGCAGTACTTC. This encodes CASGWTGYEQYF.

The V call is TRBV14, the J call TRBJ1-4; TRBD1 is a possible D gene (5 bases). The V and J ends lost 4 bases and 2 bases respectively, with 14 bases between them. Germline V gene lookup returns CDR1 SGHDN and CDR2 FVKESK. The CDR3 has 16 residues. CDR3: CASSLGLGTTNEKLFF. As DNA, the CDR3 is TGTGCCAGCAGCCTCGGATTGGGGACTACTAATGAAAAACTGTTTTTT.

The chain joins TRBV27 to TRBJ2-7; 8 positions match TRBD2. The V gene end was trimmed by 4 bases and the J gene end by 7 bases; junction bases not matched to a gene: 18. This CDR3 region has 17 residues. Germline CDR1 is MNHEY and CDR2 is SMNVEV (reference sequence). CDR3 DNA sequence: TGTGCCAGCAGTTCAATCCACCGCCAGCGGGGGTGGAAGGAGCAGTACTTC. This encodes CASSSIHRQRGWKEQYF.

The V and J genes are TRBV28 and TRBJ1-5; D call uncertain. The CDR3 covers 12 residues. The V end was cut by 6 bases, the J end by 6 bases, with 9 bases between. Germline values: CDR1 MDHEN, CDR2 SYDVKM. The CDR3 region has the DNA TGTGCCAGCAGATCTCCTTTTCAGCCCCAGCATTTT. It is translated as CASRSPFQPQHF.

The chain employs TRBV5-1 and TRBJ2-4; possible D gene TRBD2, 6 bases. CDR1 is SGHRS, CDR2 YFSETQ, per germline. Trimming left V 4 bases short and J 8 bases short, with 16 bases between. The CDR3 spans 14 residues. CDR3 residues: CASSREPGGDIQYF. CDR3 DNA: TGCGCCAGCAGCCGGGAGCCCGGGGGTGACATTCAGTACTTC.

The chain uses TRBV7-2 and TRBJ1-2; D possibly corresponds to TRBD1 (6 bases). This CDR3 is 16 amino acids long. Trimming left V 1 base short and J 4 bases short, with 16 bases between. Germline-derived CDR1 and CDR2 are SGHTA and FQGNSA. The CDR3 nucleotides read TGTGCCAGCAGCTTAGGGACGACGGGGGCAGGCTATGGCTACACCTTC. Amino acids: CASSLGTTGAGYGYTF.

The V gene is TRBV11-3, the J gene TRBJ2-7; D gene unclear. V dropped 1 base and J dropped 2 bases, with 15 bases sitting between them. The CDR3 sequence is 16 residues long. In germline, CDR1 is SGHNT, CDR2 YENEEA. DNA of the CDR3: TGTGCCAGCAGCTTAGTTCTCGGACCGGCTCCCTACGAGCAGTACTTC. Translating it yields CASSLVLGPAPYEQYF.

The rearrangement uses TRBV7-2 and TRBJ2-1, with D possibly TRBD2 on 6 matching bases. The CDR3 is 15 residues long. V lost 8 bases to trimming and J lost 3 bases, with 17 bases between them. CDR1 and CDR2 (germline): SGHTA, FQGNSA. This chain's CDR3 is CASSLGVAVYNEQFF. The CDR3 nucleotides are TGTGCCAGCTCCCTCGGGGTAGCGGTCTACAATGAGCAGTTCTTC.

The rearrangement joins TRBV28 to TRBJ1-2, with D maybe TRBD1 (5 bases). The CDR3 has 14 residues. V was clipped by 5 bases and J by 1 base, with 11 bases between them. CDR1 MDHEN and CDR2 SYDVKM come from the germline V gene. This chain's CDR3 is CASSVRQYNYGYTF. In DNA form, the CDR3 reads TGTGCCAGCAGTGTGCGACAGTATAACTATGGCTACACCTTC.

The J gene is TRBJ2-4, the V gene TRBV7-2; D unclear. The germline gives CDR1 SGHTA, CDR2 FQGNSA. V lost 7 bases to trimming and J lost 7 bases, with 23 bases between them. This CDR3 contains 16 residues. For the CDR3, the DNA is TGTGCCAGCACCCCCAATTCCAGATCTAATCGGAACATTCAGTACTTC. It encodes CASTPNSRSNRNIQYF.

The chain recombines TRBV6-5 with TRBJ1-1; D perhaps matches TRBD1 (5 bases). CDR1 and CDR2 (germline): MNHEY, SVGAGI. V lost 4 bases, J lost 1 base, and 10 bases lay in between. The CDR3 loop spans 14 amino acids. CDR3 nucleotides: TGTGCCAGCAGTTTAGGGACGGCGAACACTGAAGCTTTCTTT. Amino acid sequence: CASSLGTANTEAFF.

The chain combines TRBV5-5 with TRBJ2-3; D remains unclear. Germline lookup yields CDR1 SGHKS and CDR2 YYEKEE (reference sequence). There are 16 residues in the CDR3. With 0 bases removed from V and 1 base from J, the gap between germline ends came to 12 bases. The CDR3 region has the DNA TGTGCCAGCAGCTTGGAATACGTTTCCCGCACAGATACGCAGTATTTT. It codes for CASSLEYVSRTDTQYF.

V is TRBV9 and J is TRBJ2-5; possibly TRBD1 for D (6 bases). The CDR3 contains 15 residues. V gave up 0 bases and J gave up 3 bases, with 12 bases separating them. The germline CDR1 and CDR2 sequences are SGDLS and YYNGEE. CDR3 DNA sequence: TGTGCCAGCAGCGTAGACTCCGGGACAAAAGAGACCCAGTACTTC. It specifies CASSVDSGTKETQYF.

The CDR3 nucleotides read TGTGCCAGCAGCTCTGGGAGGACGAGCACAGATACGCAGTATTTT. Its translation is CASSSGRTSTDTQYF. The chain recombines TRBV7-6 with TRBJ2-3; D is possibly TRBD2 (6 bases). Germline V gene lookup returns CDR1 SGHVS and CDR2 FNYEAQ. Between the trimmed V and J ends, which lost 4 bases and 0 bases, there was a span of 11 bases. The CDR3 has 15 amino acids.

This clone was detected once. The chain is built from TRBV5-1 and TRBJ2-1, with D perhaps TRBD2 (7 bases). The V gene lost 4 bases and the J gene lost 2 bases, with 13 bases spanning the gap. Germline lookup yields CDR1 SGHRS and CDR2 YFSETQ. The CDR3 is 15 amino acids. The CDR3 protein is CASSRPGGPYNEQFF. Written as DNA, the CDR3 is TGCGCCAGCAGCCGGCCGGGGGGCCCCTACAATGAGCAGTTCTTC. The variable domain in full, with the rest retrieved from reference TRBV5-1 and TRBJ2-1, is KAGVTQTPRYLIKTRGQQVTLSCSPISGHRSVSWYQQTPGQGLQFLFEYFSETQRNKGNFPGRFSGRQFSNSRSEMNVSTLELGDSALYLCASSRPGGPYNEQFFGPGTRLTVL.

The rearrangement links TRBV5-1 to TRBJ2-2; the match to TRBD2 covers 7 bases. Germline trimming cut 0 bases from V and 0 bases from J; bases unmatched to any gene: 2. Germline V gene data show CDR1 as SGHRS and CDR2 as YFSETQ. The CDR3 spans 16 residues. The CDR3 region is CASSLASGTNTGELFF. CDR3 nucleotide sequence: TGCGCCAGCAGCTTGGCGAGCGGGACGAACACCGGGGAGCTGTTTTTT. Filled out from reference TRBV5-1 and TRBJ2-2, the complete variable domain reads KAGVTQTPRYLIKTRGQQVTLSCSPISGHRSVSWYQQTPGQGLQFLFEYFSETQRNKGNFPGRFSGRQFSNSRSEMNVSTLELGDSALYLCASSLASGTNTGELFFGEGSRLTVL.

This rearrangement joins TRBV2 to TRBJ2-2; 10 nucleotides align to TRBD2. With 4 bases clipped from V and 6 bases from J, the junction kept 5 bases outside the gene matches. Germline assignment: CDR1 SNHLY and CDR2 FYNNEI. This CDR3 comprises 15 residues. The CDR3 loop reads CASSAVTSGAGELFF. The CDR3 coding sequence is TGTGCCAGCAGTGCAGTTACTAGCGGGGCCGGGGAGCTGTTTTTT. Complete variable domain (other parts from reference TRBV2 and TRBJ2-2): EPEVTQTPSHQVTQMGQEVILRCVPISNHLYFYWYRQILGQKVEFLVSFYNNEISEKSEIFDDQFSVERPDGSNFTLKIRSTKLEDSAMYFCASSAVTSGAGELFFGEGSRLTVL.

Turning to this clone: Other DNA variants within this sample encode the same CDR3. This chain's CDR3 is CASSYGLSGNTIYF. Written as DNA, the CDR3 is TGTGCCAGCAGTTACGGGCTCTCTGGAAACACCATATATTTT. The V call is TRBV6-6, the J call TRBJ1-3; D is ambiguous. Germline CDR1 MNHNY, CDR2 SVGAGI (reference sequence). CDR3 length: 14 amino acids. Trimming removed 2 bases from V and 0 bases from J, with 5 bases in between.

The CDR3 coding sequence is TGCGCCAGCTTTGGACTAGCGGGAGGATACGAGCAGTACTTC. It encodes CASFGLAGGYEQYF. This sequence joins TRBV10-2 and TRBJ2-7, with TRBD2 matching over 14 bases. CDR3 length equals 14 residues. Germline values: CDR1 WSHSY, CDR2 SAAADI. After removal of 8 bases from V and 4 bases from J, the junction contained 4 bases not matched to a gene.

This chain links TRBV7-2 with TRBJ2-3; D ambiguous. This CDR3 has 13 residues. Germline-derived CDR1 and CDR2 are SGHTA and FQGNSA. Trimming stripped 4 bases from V and 6 bases from J, with 11 bases between. The CDR3 protein is CASSSSRMDTQYF. CDR3 nucleotides: TGTGCCAGCAGCTCGTCTAGGATGGATACGCAGTATTTT.

This rearrangement joins TRBV11-2 to TRBJ1-2, with TRBD1 matching over 7 bases. V was pared by 3 bases and J by 5 bases, with 6 bases of the junction left unmatched. The CDR3 is 14 amino acids. Germline V gene data show CDR1 as SGHAT and CDR2 as FQNNGV. The CDR3 nucleotides read TGTGCCAGCAGCTTGGGGGACAGCACATATGGCTACACCTTC. This sequence encodes CASSLGDSTYGYTF.

This clone showed up just once. The rearrangement uses TRBV5-4 and TRBJ1-5; D gene unclear. Germline V gene lookup returns CDR1 SGHNT and CDR2 YYREEE (reference sequence). The V end was cut by 0 bases, the J end by 7 bases, with 14 bases between. CDR3 length: 15 residues. The CDR3 reads CASSLDGGGRQPQHF. CDR3 nucleotide sequence: TGTGCCAGCAGCTTGGACGGCGGCGGCAGGCAGCCCCAGCATTTT.